This is a list of T cell receptor beta chains from one sample in a study of cytomegalovirus exposure and HLA in healthy donors. Clones were sequenced by immunoSEQ multiplex PCR, and TCRdb holds only the in-frame ones, with some missing. This sample has 130,000 or so clones; 89% occur once, and the top ten carry approximately 3.5%. The sample taken for sequencing was PBMCs. These receptors were taken from a man younger than 45 in good health and CMV-seronegative. Both conserved end residues are part of each CDR3. Not all rows give a size; the values are once, few, many and, for expanded clones, a class.

abundance | v_gene | CDR3aa
few | TRBV2 | CASNEWGQGYGGYTF
once | TRBV19 | CASTDRTGVEKLFF
- | TRBV4-1 | CASSQPLRRDTEAFF
- | TRBV19 | CASGDSRTWDTIYF
- | TRBV4-1 | CASSQETVNTEAFF
- | TRBV6-4 | CASSDSGRGRQVRYEQYF
- | TRBV5-4 | CASSLATSSGYEQYF
- | TRBV10-3 | CAITFALGDEQYF
few | TRBV6-6 | CASSYSQGYFNEKLFF
- | TRBV7-9 | CASSSWQGAGTEAFF